The table lists the clone carrying this T cell receptor (beta chain) with a count of one. Per the original data handling: Cell counts per sample came from amplifying reference gene primers. The repertoire was sequenced with immunoSEQ multiplex PCR; TCRdb's copy has only in-frame clones and lacks some. The DNA gave D and trimming, while V, J and clone size come from that table. The data hold approximately 100,000 clones, with 75% to 90% observed a single time. This entry comes from a study of blood T cell repertoires in COVID-19. Turning to the study itself: The samples span acute and convalescent COVID-19 from the United States, Italy and Spain.

The CDR3 has 14 amino acids. Per germline, CDR1 MNHEY and CDR2 SMNVEV (reference sequence). Trimming shortened V by 3 bases and J by 5 bases, and 11 bases separated the two germline ends. The receptor was derived from a woman of 80 years or more with acute or convalescent COVID-19. Specimen: peripheral blood. This chain uses TRBV27 with TRBJ2-1; maybe TRBD1 (6 bases). The CDR3: CASSLHRVNNEQFF. As DNA, the CDR3 is TGTGCCAGCAGTTTGCACAGGGTAAACAATGAGCAGTTCTTC.